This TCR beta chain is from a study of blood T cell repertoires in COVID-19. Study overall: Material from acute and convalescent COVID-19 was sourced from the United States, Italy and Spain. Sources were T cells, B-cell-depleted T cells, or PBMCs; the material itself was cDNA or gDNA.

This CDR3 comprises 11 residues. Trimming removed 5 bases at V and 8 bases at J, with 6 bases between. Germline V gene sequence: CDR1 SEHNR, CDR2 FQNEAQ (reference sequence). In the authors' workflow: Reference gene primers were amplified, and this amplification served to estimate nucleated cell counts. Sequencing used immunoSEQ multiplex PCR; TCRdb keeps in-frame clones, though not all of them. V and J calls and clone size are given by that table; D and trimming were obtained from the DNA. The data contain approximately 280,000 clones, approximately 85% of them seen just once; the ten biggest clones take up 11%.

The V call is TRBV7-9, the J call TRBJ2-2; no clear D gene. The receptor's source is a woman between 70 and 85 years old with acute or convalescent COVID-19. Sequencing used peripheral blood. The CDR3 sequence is CASSNSGELFF. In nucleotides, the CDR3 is TGTGCCAGCAGCAATTCAGGGGAGCTGTTTTTT.